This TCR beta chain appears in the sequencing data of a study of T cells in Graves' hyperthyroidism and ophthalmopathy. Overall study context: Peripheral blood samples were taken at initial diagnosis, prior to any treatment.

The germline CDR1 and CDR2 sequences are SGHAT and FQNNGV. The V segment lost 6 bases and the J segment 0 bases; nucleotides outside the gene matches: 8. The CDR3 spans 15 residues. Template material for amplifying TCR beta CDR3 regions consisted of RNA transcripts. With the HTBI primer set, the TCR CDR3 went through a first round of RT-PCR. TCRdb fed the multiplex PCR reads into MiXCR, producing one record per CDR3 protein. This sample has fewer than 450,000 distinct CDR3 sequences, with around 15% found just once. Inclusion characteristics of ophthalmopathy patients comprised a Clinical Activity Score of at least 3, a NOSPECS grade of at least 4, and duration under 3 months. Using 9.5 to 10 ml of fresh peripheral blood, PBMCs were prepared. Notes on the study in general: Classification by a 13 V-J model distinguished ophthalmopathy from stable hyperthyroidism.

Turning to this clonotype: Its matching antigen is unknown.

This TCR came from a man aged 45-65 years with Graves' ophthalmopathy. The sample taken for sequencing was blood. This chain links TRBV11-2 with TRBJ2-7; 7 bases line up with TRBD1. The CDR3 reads CASSLMTGSSYEQYF. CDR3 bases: TGTGCCAGCAGTTTGATGACAGGGAGCTCCTACGAGCAGTACTTC.